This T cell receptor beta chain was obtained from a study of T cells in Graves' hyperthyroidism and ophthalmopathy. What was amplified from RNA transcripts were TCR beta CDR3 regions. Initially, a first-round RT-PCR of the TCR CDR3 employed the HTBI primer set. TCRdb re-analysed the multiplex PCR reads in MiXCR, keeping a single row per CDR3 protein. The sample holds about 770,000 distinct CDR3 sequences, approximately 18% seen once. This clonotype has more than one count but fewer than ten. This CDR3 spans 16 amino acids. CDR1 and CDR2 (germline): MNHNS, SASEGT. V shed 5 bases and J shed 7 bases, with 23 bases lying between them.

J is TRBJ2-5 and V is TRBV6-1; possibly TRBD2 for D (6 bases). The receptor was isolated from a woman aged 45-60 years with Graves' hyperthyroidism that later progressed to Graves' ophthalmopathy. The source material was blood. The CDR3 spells CASSRETGLPMTTQYF. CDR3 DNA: TGTGCCAGCAGTCGTGAAACGGGACTCCCTATGACGACCCAGTACTTC.